The sample holds many counts of the clone carrying this T cell receptor (beta chain). The antigen remains unidentified. Germline-derived CDR1 and CDR2 are SGHTA and FQGTGA. J gave up 3 bases and V 5 bases, and 1 base lay outside the gene matches. This CDR3 is 14 amino acids long. The data stem from a study of T cells after yellow fever vaccination. Broader study findings: FACS-sorted repertoires could harbor abundant contaminating bulk-population clonotypes. Re-detected after boosting: most primary clones, 96% of CD4 and roughly 88% of CD8. It was a weaker secondary response, yet one that peaked faster, at day 5 versus 15.

UMIs and a universal primer site were added when TCR cDNA was made by 5'RACE template switching. One entry per CDR3 protein, called by TCRdb with MiXCR from the 5' RACE reads. The table shows some 250,000 distinct CDR3 sequences, with 3.6% occurring only once. The source of this sequence is a young man who received the YFV17D yellow fever vaccine. The sample here was PBMCs, taken 15 days after the yellow fever booster vaccination. The rearrangement links TRBV7-3 to TRBJ2-2, with TRBD1 matching 9 bases. CDR3 sequence (DNA): TGTGCCAGCAGCAGGACAGGGGACACCGGGGAGCTGTTTTTT. As protein: CASSRTGDTGELFF.